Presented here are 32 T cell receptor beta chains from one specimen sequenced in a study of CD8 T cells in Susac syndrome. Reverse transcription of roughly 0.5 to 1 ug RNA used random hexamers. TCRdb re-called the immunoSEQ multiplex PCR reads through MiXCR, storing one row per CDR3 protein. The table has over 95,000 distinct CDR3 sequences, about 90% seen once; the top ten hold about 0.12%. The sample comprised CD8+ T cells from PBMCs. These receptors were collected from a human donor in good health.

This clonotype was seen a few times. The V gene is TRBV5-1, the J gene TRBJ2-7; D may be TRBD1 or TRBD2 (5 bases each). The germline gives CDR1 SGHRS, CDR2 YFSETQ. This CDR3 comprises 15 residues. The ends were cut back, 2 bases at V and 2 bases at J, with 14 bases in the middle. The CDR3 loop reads CASSLGDGNTYEQYF. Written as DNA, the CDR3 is TGCGCCAGCAGCTTAGGGGACGGGAACACCTACGAGCAGTACTTC.

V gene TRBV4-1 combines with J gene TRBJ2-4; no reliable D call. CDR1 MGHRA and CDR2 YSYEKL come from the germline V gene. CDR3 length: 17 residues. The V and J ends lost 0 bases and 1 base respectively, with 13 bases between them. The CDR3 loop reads CASSQERGPRAKNIQYF. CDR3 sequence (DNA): TGCGCCAGCAGCCAAGAGCGCGGACCCAGGGCCAAAAACATTCAGTACTTC.

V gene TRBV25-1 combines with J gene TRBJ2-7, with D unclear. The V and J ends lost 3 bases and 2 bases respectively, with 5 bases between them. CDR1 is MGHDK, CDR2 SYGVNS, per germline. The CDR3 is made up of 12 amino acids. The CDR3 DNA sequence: TGTGCCAGCAGTGACCAGACCTACGAGCAGTACTTC. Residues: CASSDQTYEQYF.

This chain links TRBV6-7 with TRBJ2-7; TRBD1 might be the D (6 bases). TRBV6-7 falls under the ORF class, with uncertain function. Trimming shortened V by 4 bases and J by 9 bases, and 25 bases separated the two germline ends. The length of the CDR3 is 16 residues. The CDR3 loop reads CASSSNQGPIIEGQYF. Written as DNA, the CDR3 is TGTGCCAGCAGTTCAAATCAGGGGCCAATAATCGAGGGGCAGTACTTC.

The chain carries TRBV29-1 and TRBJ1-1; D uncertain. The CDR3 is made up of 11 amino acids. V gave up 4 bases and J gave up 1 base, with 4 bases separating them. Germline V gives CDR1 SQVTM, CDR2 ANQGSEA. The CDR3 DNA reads TGCAGCGTTGGATCGAACACTGAAGCTTTCTTT. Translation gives CSVGSNTEAFF.

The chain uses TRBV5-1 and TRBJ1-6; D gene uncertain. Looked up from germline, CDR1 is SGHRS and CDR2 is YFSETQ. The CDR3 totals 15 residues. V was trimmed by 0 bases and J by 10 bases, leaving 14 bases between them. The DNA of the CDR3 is TGCGCCAGCAGCTTGGGGATCGAAGTCGGGTCACCCCTCCACTTT. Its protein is CASSLGIEVGSPLHF.

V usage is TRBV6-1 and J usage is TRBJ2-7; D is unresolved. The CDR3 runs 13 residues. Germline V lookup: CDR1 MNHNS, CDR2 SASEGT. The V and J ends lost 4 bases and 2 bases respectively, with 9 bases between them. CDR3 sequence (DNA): TGTGCCAGCAGTGTCGTGGAGACCTACGAGCAGTACTTC. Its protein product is CASSVVETYEQYF.

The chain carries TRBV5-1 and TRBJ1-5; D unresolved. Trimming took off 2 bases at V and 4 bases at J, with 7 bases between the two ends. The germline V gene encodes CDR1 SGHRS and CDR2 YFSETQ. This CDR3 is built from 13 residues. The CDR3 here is CASSFEGNQPQHF. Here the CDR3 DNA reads TGCGCCAGCAGCTTTGAAGGTAATCAGCCCCAGCATTTT.

Written as DNA, the CDR3 is TGCAGTGCCCGTGGGCTCCCGGGACCCGGCTACACCTTC. Translating gives CSARGLPGPGYTF. This chain connects TRBV20-1 to TRBJ1-2; TRBD1 might be the D (5 bases). In germline, CDR1 is DFQATT, CDR2 SNEGSKA (reference sequence). With 6 bases removed from V and 8 bases from J, the gap between germline ends came to 19 bases. The CDR3 totals 13 residues.

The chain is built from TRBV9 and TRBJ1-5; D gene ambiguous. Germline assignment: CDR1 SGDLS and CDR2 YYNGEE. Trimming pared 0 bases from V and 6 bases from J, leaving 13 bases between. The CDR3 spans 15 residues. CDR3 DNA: TGTGCCAGCAGCGTAGATTTGTCTCCATTTCAGCCCCAGCATTTT. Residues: CASSVDLSPFQPQHF. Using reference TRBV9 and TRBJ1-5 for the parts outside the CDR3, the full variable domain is DSGVTQTPKHLITATGQRVTLRCSPRSGDLSVYWYQQSLDQGLQFLIQYYNGEERAKGNILERFSAQQFPDLHSELNLSSLELGDSALYFCASSVDLSPFQPQHFGDGTRLSIL.

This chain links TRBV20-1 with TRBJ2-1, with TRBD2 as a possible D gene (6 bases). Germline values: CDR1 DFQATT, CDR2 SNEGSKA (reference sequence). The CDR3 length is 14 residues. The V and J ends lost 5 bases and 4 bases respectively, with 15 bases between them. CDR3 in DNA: TGCAGTGCTTGTCCCGGGACTGGGTACAATGAGCAGTTCTTC. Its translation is CSACPGTGYNEQFF.

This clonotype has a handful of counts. The CDR3 loop reads CASSSLAGVYNEQFF. Here the CDR3 DNA reads TGTGCCAGCAGTTCCTTAGCGGGGGTCTACAATGAGCAGTTCTTC. This rearrangement joins TRBV9 to TRBJ2-1; 9 positions agree with TRBD2. After removal of 5 bases from V and 3 bases from J, the junction contained 6 bases not matched to a gene. The CDR3 consists of 15 residues. Germline CDR1 is SGDLS and CDR2 is YYNGEE.

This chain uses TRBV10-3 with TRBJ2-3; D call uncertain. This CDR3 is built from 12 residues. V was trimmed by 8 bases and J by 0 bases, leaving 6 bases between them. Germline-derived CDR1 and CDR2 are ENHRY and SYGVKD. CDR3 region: CAIAPSTDTQYF. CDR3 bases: TGTGCCATCGCCCCTAGCACAGATACGCAGTATTTT.

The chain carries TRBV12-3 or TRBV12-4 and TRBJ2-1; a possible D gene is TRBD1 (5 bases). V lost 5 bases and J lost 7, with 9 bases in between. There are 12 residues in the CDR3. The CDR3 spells CASSLGQNEQFF. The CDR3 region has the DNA TGTGCCAGCAGTCTAGGACAAAATGAGCAGTTCTTC.

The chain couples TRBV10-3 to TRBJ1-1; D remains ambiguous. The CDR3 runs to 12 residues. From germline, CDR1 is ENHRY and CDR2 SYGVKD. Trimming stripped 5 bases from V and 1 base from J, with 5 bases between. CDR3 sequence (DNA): TGTGCCATCAGTAGGACGAACACTGAAGCTTTCTTT. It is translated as CAISRTNTEAFF.

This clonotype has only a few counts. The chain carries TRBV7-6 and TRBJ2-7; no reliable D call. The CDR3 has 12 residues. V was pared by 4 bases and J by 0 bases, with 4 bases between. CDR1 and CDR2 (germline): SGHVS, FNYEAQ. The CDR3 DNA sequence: TGTGCCAGCAGCTCCGCCTCCTACGAGCAGTACTTC. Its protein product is CASSSASYEQYF.

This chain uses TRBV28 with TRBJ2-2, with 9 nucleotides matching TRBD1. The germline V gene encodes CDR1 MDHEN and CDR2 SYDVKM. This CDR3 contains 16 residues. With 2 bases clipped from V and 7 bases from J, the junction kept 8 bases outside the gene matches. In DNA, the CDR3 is TGTGCCAGCAGTTTAGGGGTGGGACAGGGTCGCGGGGAGCTGTTTTTT. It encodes CASSLGVGQGRGELFF. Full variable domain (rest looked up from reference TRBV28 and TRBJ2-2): DVKVTQSSRYLVKRTGEKVFLECVQDMDHENMFWYRQDPGLGLRLIYFSYDVKMKEKGDIPEGYSVSREKKERFSLILESASTNQTSMYLCASSLGVGQGRGELFFGEGSRLTVL.

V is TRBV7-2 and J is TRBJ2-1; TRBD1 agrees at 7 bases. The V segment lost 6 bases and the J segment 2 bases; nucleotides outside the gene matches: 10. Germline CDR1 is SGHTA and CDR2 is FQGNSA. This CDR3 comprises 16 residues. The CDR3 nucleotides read TGTGCCAGCAGGCGCGAGACCGGGACAGCCTACAATGAGCAGTTCTTC. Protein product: CASRRETGTAYNEQFF.

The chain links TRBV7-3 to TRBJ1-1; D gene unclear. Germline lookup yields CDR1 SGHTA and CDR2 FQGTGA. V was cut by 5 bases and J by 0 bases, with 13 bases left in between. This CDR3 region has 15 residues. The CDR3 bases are TGTGCCAGCAGCGCCATTTCAACTGTGAACACTGAAGCTTTCTTT. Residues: CASSAISTVNTEAFF.

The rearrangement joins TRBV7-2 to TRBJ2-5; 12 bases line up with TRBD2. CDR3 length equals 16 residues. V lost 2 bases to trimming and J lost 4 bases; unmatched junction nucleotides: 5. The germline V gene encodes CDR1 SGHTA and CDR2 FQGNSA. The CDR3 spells CASSLRLAGVGETQYF. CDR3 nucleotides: TGTGCCAGCAGCTTAAGACTAGCGGGAGTAGGAGAGACCCAGTACTTC.

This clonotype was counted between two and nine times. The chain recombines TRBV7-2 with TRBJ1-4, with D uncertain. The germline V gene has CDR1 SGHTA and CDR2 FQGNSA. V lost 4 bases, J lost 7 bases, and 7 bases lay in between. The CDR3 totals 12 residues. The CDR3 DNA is TGTGCCAGCAGCTCACGGAGTGAAAAACTGTTTTTT. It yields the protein CASSSRSEKLFF.

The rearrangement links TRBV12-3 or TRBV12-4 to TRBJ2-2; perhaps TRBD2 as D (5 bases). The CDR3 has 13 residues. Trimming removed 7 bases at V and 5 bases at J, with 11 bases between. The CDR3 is CASTARGTGELFF. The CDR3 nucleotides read TGTGCCAGCACCGCTCGAGGGACCGGGGAGCTGTTTTTT.

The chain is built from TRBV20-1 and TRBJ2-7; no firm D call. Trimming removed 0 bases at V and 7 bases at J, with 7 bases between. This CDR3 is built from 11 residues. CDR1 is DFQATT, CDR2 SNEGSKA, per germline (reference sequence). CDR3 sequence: CSAREGREQYF. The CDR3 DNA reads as TGCAGTGCTAGAGAAGGGCGGGAGCAGTACTTC.

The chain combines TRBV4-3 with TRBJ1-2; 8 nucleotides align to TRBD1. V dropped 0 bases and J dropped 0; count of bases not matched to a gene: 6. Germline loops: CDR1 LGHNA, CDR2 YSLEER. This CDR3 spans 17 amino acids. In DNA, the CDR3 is TGCGCCAGCAGCCAAGATCGGACGACAGGGGCTAACTATGGCTACACCTTC. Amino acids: CASSQDRTTGANYGYTF.

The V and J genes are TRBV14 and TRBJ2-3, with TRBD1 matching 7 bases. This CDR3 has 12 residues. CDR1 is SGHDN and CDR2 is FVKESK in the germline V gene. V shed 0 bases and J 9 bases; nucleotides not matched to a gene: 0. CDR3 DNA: TGTGCCAGCAGCCAAGACAGGGGGACGCAGTATTTT. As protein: CASSQDRGTQYF.

The CDR3 loop reads CASRLAGDNEQFF. Written as DNA, the CDR3 is TGTGCCAGCAGACTAGCGGGGGACAATGAGCAGTTCTTC. This chain connects TRBV27 to TRBJ2-1; 11 bases are a match to TRBD2. J was trimmed by 5 bases and V by 6 bases; bases with no gene match: 0. The CDR3 is 13 amino acids. CDR1 and CDR2 (germline): MNHEY, SMNVEV (reference sequence).

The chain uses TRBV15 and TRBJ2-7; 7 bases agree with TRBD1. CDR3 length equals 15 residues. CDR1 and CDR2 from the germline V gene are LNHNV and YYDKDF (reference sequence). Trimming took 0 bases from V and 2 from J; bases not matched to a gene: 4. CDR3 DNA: TGTGCCACCAGCAGAGACAGGGGGACCACCTACGAGCAGTACTTC. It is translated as CATSRDRGTTYEQYF.

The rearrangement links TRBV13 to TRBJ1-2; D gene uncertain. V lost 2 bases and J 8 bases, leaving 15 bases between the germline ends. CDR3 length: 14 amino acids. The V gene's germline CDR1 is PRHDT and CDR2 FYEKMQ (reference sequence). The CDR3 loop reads CASSLPPPTGGYTF. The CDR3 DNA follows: TGTGCCAGCAGCTTACCCCCCCCCACGGGGGGCTACACCTTC.

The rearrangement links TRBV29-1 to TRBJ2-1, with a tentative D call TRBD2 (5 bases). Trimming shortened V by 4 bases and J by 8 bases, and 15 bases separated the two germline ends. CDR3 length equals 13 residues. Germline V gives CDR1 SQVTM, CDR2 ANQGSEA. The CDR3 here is CSVALGQRDEQFF. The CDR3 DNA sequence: TGCAGCGTTGCTCTTGGCCAGAGGGATGAGCAGTTCTTC.

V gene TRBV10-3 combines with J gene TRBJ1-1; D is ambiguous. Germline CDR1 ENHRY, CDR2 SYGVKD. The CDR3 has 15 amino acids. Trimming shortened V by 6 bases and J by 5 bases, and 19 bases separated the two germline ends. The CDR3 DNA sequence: TGTGCCATCAGACCAGCCAAAAGTGCGGGGACTGAAGCTTTCTTT. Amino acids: CAIRPAKSAGTEAFF.

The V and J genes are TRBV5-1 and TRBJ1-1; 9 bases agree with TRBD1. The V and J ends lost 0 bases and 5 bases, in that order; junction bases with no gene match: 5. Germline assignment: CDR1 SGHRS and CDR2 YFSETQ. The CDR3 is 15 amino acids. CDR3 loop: CASSLGRQGDTEAFF. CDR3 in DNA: TGCGCCAGCAGCTTGGGTAGACAGGGGGATACTGAAGCTTTCTTT.

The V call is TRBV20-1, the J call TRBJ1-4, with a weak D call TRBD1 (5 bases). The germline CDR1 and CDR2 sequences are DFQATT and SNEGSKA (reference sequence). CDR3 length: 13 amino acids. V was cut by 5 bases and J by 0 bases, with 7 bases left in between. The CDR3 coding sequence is TGCAGTGCTGTAGGGGCAACTAATGAAAAACTGTTTTTT. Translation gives CSAVGATNEKLFF.